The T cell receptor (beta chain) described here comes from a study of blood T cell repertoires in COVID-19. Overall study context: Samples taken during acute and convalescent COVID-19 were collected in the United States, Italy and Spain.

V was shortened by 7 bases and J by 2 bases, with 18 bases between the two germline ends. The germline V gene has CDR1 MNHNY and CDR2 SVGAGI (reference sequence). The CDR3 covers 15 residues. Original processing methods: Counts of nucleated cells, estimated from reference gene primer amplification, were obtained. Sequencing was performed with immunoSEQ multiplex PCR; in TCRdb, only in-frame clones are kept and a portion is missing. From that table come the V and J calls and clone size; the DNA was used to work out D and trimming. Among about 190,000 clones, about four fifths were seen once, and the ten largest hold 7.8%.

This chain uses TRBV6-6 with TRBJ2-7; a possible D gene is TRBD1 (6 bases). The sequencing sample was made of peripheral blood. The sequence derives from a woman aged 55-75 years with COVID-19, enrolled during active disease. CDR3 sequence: CASNSDSALPYEQYF. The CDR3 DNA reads TGTGCCAGCAACTCGGACAGCGCCTTACCCTACGAGCAGTACTTC.